This T cell receptor beta chain is from a study of T cells expressing NK-cell markers. Study summary: Source material for TCR beta repertoires consisted of sorted CD3+CD56+NKG2C+, CD3+CD56+NKG2C- and CD3+CD56-NKG2C+ T cells. One of the eight sequenced donors was seronegative, whereas the other seven were HCMV-seropositive.

As regards this clonotype: The antigen remains unidentified.

Study conclusions and caveats: The contribution of dominant NKG2C+ clonotypes to CD8+ T cells in roughly six donors was about 1.0-7.5%. The study found these clonotypes also leading the CD3+CD56-NKG2C+ fraction in four donors.

TCRdb processed the 5' RACE reads again and assigns one entry to each CDR3 protein, with no DNA. Listed are roughly 150,000 distinct CDR3 sequences; 20% to 25% falls within the top ten. Sequencing was carried out using blood T cells: a sorted CD56 or NKG2C T cell subset, CD4+ or CD8+ T cells, or bulk PBMC T cells (not recorded which). This clonotype was sampled from a man aged 18-69 years in good health.

This CDR3 is CASSYGGPSGVRNEQFF. The chain uses TRBV6-2 or TRBV6-3 and TRBJ2-1; the TRBD2 assignment by TCRdb is unverifiable without DNA. Germline CDR1 and CDR2: MNHEY and SVGEGT. This CDR3 comprises 17 residues.